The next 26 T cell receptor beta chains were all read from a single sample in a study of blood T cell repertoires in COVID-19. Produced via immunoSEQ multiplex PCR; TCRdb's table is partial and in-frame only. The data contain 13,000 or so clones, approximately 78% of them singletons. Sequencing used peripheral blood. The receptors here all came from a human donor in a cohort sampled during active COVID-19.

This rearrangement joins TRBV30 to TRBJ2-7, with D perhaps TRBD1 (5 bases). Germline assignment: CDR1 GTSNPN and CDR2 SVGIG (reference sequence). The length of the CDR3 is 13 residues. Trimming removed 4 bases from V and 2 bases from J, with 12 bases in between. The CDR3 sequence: CAWMGRVTYEQYF. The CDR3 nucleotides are TGTGCCTGGATGGGCAGGGTAACCTACGAGCAGTACTTC.

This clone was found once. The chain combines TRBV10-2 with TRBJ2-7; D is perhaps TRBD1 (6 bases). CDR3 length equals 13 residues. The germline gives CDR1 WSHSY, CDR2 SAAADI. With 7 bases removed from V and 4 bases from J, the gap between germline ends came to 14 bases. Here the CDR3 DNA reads TGCGCCAGCAACGGACAGACCGGGTACGAGCAGTACTTC. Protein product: CASNGQTGYEQYF.

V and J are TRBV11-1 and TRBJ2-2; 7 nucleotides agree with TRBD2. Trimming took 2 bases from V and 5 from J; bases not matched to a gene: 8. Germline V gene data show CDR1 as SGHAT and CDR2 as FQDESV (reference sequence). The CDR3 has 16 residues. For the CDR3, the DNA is TGTGCCAGCAGCTTATGGGGGGGGACCTTGACCGGGGAGCTGTTTTTT. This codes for CASSLWGGTLTGELFF.

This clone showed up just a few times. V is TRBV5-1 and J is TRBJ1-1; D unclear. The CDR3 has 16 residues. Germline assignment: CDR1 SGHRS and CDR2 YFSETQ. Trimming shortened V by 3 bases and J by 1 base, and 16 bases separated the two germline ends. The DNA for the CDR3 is TGCGCCAGCAGCTCGTGGAATCACAGCCGGAACACTGAAGCTTTCTTT. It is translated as CASSSWNHSRNTEAFF.

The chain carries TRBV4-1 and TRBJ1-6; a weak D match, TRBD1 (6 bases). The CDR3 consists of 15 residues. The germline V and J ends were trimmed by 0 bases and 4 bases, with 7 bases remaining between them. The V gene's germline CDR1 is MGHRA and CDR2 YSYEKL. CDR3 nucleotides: TGCGCCAGCAGCCAAGAGGGACAATATAATTCACCCCTCCACTTT. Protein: CASSQEGQYNSPLHF.

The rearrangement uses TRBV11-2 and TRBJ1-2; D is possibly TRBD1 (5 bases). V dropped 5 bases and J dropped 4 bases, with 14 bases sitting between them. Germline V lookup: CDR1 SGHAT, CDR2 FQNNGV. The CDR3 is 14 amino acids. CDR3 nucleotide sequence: TGTGCCAGCAGCCGCGACAGTCGTTTCTATGGCTACACCTTC. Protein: CASSRDSRFYGYTF.

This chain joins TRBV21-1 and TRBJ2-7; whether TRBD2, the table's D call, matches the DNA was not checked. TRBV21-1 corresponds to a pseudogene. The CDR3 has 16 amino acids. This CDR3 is CASRHGVAGDYYEQYF. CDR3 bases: TGTGCCAGCAGGCACGGGGTAGCGGGGGACTACTACGAGCAGTACTTC.

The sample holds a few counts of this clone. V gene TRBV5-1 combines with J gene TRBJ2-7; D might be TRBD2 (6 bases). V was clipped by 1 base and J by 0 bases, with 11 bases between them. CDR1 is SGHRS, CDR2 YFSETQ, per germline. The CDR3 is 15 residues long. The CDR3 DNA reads TGCGCCAGCAGCTTGTTACCGGGACTCTCCTACGAGCAGTACTTC. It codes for CASSLLPGLSYEQYF.

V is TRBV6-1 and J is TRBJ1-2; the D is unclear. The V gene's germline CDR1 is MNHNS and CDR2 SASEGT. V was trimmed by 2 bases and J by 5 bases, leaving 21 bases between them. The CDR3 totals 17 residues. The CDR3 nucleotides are TGTGCCAGCAGTGAACTTAAATCCACTTCGGAACTATATGGCTACACCTTC. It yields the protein CASSELKSTSELYGYTF.

CDR3 coding DNA: TGTGCCAGCAGTTACAAGGGGGGGTCGGTTTATTCACCCCTCCACTTT. As protein: CASSYKGGSVYSPLHF. This rearrangement joins TRBV6-5 to TRBJ1-6; perhaps TRBD1 as D (6 bases). The V gene lost 2 bases and the J gene lost 8 bases, with 16 bases spanning the gap. CDR1 MNHEY and CDR2 SVGAGI come from the germline V gene. The CDR3 totals 16 residues.

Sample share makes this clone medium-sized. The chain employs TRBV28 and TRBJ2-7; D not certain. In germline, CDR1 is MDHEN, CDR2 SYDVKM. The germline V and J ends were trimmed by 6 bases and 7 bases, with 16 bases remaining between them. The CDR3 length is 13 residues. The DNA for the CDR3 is TGTGCCAGCAGCCCTAGACCTATCGGGGAGCAGTACTTC. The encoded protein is CASSPRPIGEQYF.

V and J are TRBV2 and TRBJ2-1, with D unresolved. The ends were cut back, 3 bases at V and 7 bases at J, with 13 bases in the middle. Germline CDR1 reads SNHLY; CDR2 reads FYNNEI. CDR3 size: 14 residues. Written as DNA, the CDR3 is TGTGCCAGCAGTGATGGGTCGACTGGTAATGAGCAGTTCTTC. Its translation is CASSDGSTGNEQFF.

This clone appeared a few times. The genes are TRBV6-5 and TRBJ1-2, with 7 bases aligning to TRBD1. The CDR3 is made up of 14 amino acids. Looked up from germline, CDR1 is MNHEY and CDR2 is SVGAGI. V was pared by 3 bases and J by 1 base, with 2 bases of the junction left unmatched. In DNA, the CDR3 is TGTGCCAGCAGTTATGGGACAGATAACTATGGCTACACCTTC. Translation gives CASSYGTDNYGYTF.

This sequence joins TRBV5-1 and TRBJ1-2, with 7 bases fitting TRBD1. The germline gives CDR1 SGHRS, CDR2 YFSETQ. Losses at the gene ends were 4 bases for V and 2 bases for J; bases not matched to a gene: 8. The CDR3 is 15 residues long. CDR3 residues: CASSIQGSLNYGYTF. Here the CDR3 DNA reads TGCGCCAGCAGCATACAGGGGTCCCTCAACTATGGCTACACCTTC.

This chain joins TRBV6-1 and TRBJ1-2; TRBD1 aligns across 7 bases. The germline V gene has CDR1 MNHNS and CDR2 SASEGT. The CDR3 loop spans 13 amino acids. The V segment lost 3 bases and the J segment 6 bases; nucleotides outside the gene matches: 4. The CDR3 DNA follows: TGTGCCAGCAGTGACAACCAGGGGGATGGCTACACCTTC. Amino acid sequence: CASSDNQGDGYTF.

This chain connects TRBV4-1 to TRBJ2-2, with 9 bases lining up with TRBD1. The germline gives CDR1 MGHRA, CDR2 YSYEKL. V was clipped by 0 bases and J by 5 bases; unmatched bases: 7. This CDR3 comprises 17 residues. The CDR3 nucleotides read TGCGCCAGCAGCCAAGACCTTGGGACAGGGCGGACCGGGGAGCTGTTTTTT. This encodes CASSQDLGTGRTGELFF.

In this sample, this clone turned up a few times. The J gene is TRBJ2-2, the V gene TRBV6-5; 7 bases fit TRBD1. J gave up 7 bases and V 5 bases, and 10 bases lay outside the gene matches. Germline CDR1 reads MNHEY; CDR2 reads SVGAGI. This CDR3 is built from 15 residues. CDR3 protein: CASSNRQGLIGELFF. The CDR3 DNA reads TGTGCCAGCAGTAATAGACAGGGATTGATCGGGGAGCTGTTTTTT.

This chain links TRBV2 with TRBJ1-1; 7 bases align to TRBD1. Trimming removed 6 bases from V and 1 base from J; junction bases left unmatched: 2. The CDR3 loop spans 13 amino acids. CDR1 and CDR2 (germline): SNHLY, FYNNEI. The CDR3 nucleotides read TGTGCCAGCAGCACAGGGGCGAACACTGAAGCTTTCTTT. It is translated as CASSTGANTEAFF.

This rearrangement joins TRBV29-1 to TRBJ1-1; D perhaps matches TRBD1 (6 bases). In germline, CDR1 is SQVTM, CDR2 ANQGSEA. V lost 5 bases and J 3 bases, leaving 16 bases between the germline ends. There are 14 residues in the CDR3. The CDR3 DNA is TGCAGCGTTTGCCCAAAGGGGGAGCACACTGAAGCTTTCTTT. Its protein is CSVCPKGEHTEAFF.

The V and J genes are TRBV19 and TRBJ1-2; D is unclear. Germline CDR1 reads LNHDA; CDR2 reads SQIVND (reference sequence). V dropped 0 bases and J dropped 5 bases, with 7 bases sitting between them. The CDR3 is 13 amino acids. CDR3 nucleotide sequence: TGTGCCAGTAGTATAGATCCCCCTTATGGCTACACCTTC. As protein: CASSIDPPYGYTF.

CDR3 bases: TGTGCCAGCAGCGTAACGGGACTAGGTCGGCAGTACTTC. It encodes CASSVTGLGRQYF. The V and J genes are TRBV9 and TRBJ2-7; 8 positions agree with TRBD2. The CDR3 extends over 13 amino acids. The V and J ends lost 1 base and 9 bases, in that order; junction bases with no gene match: 6. Germline V gives CDR1 SGDLS, CDR2 YYNGEE.

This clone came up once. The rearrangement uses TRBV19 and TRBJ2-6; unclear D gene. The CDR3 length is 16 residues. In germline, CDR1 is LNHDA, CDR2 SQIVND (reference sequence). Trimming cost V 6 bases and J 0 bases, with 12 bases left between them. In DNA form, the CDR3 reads TGTGCCAGTAGCTCCCCCCCCAGCTCTGGGGCCAACGTCCTGACTTTC. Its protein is CASSSPPSSGANVLTF.

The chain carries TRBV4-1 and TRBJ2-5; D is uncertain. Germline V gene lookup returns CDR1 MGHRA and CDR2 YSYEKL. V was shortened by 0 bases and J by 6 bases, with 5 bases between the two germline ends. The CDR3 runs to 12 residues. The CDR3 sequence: CASSQDWQTQYF. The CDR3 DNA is TGCGCCAGCAGCCAAGATTGGCAGACCCAGTACTTC.

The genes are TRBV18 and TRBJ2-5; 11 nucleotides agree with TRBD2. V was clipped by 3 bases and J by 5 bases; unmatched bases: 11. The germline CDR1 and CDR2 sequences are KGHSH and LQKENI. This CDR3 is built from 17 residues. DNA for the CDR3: TGTGCCAGCTCACCTAGCGGGGGGGCCAGTTGGTCGGAGACCCAGTACTTC. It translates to CASSPSGGASWSETQYF.

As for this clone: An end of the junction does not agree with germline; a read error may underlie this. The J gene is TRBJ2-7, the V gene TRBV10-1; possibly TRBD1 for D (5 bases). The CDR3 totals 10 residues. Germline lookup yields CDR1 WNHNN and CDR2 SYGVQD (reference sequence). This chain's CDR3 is CARAGYGQYF. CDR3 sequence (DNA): TGCGCCCGGGCAGGGTACGGGCAGTACTTC.

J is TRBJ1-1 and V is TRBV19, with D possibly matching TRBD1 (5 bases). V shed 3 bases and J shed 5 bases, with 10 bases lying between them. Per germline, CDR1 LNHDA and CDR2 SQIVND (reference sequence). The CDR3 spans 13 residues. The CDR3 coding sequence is TGTGCCAGTAGTATCTCCAGGGAAACTGAAGCTTTCTTT. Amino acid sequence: CASSISRETEAFF.